Listed below are T cell receptor beta chains from one sample, sequenced in a study of blood T cell repertoires in COVID-19. Clones were read by immunoSEQ multiplex PCR, and TCRdb kept only the in-frame ones, dropping some. The table has over 130,000 clones, about 80% seen once. Material: peripheral blood. These receptors all come from a woman aged 60-75 years with acute or convalescent COVID-19. Both conserved end residues are part of each CDR3. A D gene is named only where the DNA matches it firmly. The size of a clone is reported for some rows only, either as once, few or many, or as a class for expanded clones.

v_gene	j_gene	abundance	d_gene	CDR3aa	CDR3nt
TRBV27	TRBJ2-3	NA	NA	CASSYGGTDTQYF	TGTGCCAGCAGTTATGGGGGGACAGATACGCAGTATTTT
TRBV7-9	TRBJ1-4	NA	NA	CASGLVSNNEKLFF	TGTGCTAGCGGGCTGGTCAGTAATAATGAAAAACTGTTTTTT
TRBV4-3	TRBJ2-7	few	TRBD2	CASSRRGGSRDEQYF	TGCGCCAGCAGCCGCCGAGGCGGGAGTCGCGACGAGCAGTACTTC
TRBV7-2	TRBJ1-1	NA	NA	CASSFWPGVGTEAFF	TGTGCCAGCAGCTTTTGGCCGGGTGTAGGCACTGAAGCTTTCTTT
TRBV27	TRBJ1-6	NA	NA	CASSLSRQTNSPLHF	TGTGCCAGCAGTTTATCGAGGCAGACTAATTCACCCCTCCACTTT
TRBV11-2	TRBJ1-2	NA	NA	CASSQQGFYGYTF	TGTGCCAGTTCTCAACAGGGATTCTATGGCTACACCTTC
TRBV5-1	TRBJ2-5	few	TRBD2	CASSSDSGSRYQETQYF	TGCGCCAGCAGCTCAGATAGCGGGAGCCGGTACCAAGAGACCCAGTACTTC
TRBV5-6	TRBJ2-7	NA	TRBD2	CASSLDGTSGSTEQYF	TGTGCCAGCAGCTTGGACGGGACTAGCGGGAGTACCGAGCAGTACTTC
TRBV19	TRBJ1-1	NA	NA	CASSLIEAGNTEAFF	TGTGCCAGTAGTTTGATCGAGGCGGGGAACACTGAAGCTTTCTTT
TRBV24-1	TRBJ2-1	NA	NA	CATGSGTHFYNEQFF	TGTGCCACCGGATCCGGGACACATTTCTACAATGAGCAGTTCTTC
TRBV28	TRBJ1-2	NA	TRBD1	CASSPGQGVYGYTF	TGTGCCAGCAGCCCGGGACAGGGGGTCTATGGCTACACCTTC
TRBV5-5	TRBJ2-3	few	TRBD2	CASSFQREVVDTQYF	TGTGCCAGCAGCTTCCAGCGGGAGGTAGTAGATACGCAGTATTTT
TRBV30	TRBJ2-2	NA	NA	CAWSVLLSNTGELFF	TGTGCCTGGAGTGTACTTCTATCGAACACCGGGGAGCTGTTTTTT
TRBV30	TRBJ2-1	once	NA	CAWSVTIYSYNEQFF	TGTGCCTGGAGTGTGACTATTTACTCCTACAATGAGCAGTTCTTC
TRBV2	TRBJ2-7	once	NA	CASSDYRVRYEQYF	TGTGCCAGCAGTGACTACAGGGTGAGATACGAGCAGTACTTC
TRBV4-1	TRBJ2-1	NA	NA	CASSHLPGLRPNDNEQFF	TGCGCCAGCAGCCACCTCCCGGGACTCCGCCCTAATGACAATGAGCAGTTCTTC